This T cell receptor (beta chain) appears in the sequencing data of a study of metastatic and nonmetastatic thyroid tumors. Thyroid surgery took place with no prior treatment in any patient. Germline V lookup: CDR1 MNHEY, CDR2 SVGAGI. The V gene end was trimmed by 0 bases and the J gene end by 8 bases; junction bases not matched to a gene: 14. The CDR3 consists of 18 residues. Per the original methods: For papillary thyroid cancer, a distant-metastasis classifier was constructed from CDR3 differences observed across clinicopathological groups. TCRdb re-clonotyped the PCR reads through MiXCR. The V and J calls shown here were made by TCRdb, not taken from the authors' results. The repertoire consists of thousands of clones, with 29% occurring once and the leading ten covering roughly 48%.

Sequencing was performed on adjacent normal tissue. V and J are TRBV6-5 and TRBJ2-1; 9 nucleotides align to TRBD2. The TCR sequence derives from a female donor with papillary thyroid cancer or a benign thyroid nodule (not recorded which). Some clones in this sample may be carry-over from other donors' samples. The CDR3 sequence: CASSYSRERAGGWDEQFF. In nucleotides, the CDR3 is TGTGCCAGCAGTTACTCCCGCGAGCGGGCGGGAGGGTGGGATGAGCAGTTCTTC.